One T cell receptor beta chain is described in this entry. This clonotype was found a few times. What antigen it recognizes has not been identified. Base qualities are not recorded, but no much larger clone differs from it by a single base. The CDR3 covers 10 residues, taking in both the cysteine and the phenylalanine. Kept here is only the CDR3 DNA, which spans 30 bases and is read in frame from base 1. CDR1 and CDR2 were assigned from the germline V gene (reference sequence) as DFQATT and SNEGSKA. V gives up 3 bases and J gives up 8 bases, and the segment between their germline ends measures 7 bases. These data are taken from a study of T-cell memory formation after mild COVID-19 (dated by TCRdb to about 2021). Looking at the study overall: Most TCR sequence clusters were specific to one of the two donors. Two young, previously healthy adult volunteers, one female and one male, were included in the cohort. T-cell clones expanding and contracting after mild COVID-19 in two donors were tracked by longitudinal TCRalpha and TCRbeta repertoire sequencing. Study-wide conclusions, independent of this receptor: Contracting CD4+ clones were found mainly in CM and EM memory subsets, while CD8+ clones were enriched in EMRA. The detection of some responding clones in pre-infection memory suggests that pre-existing cross-reactive memory T cells joined the SARS-CoV-2 response. Only a couple of mild cases were covered by the study, and larger cohorts that include severe cases with pre-infection samples were considered necessary. Clones that contracted from day 15 to 85 showed balanced CD4/CD8 phenotypes, whereas a second wave of clones that expanded from day 15 to 37 leaned towards CD4+. The second-wave clones that peaked on day 37 were not confirmed to be SARS-CoV-2 specific.

Ficoll-Paque density gradient centrifugation was the method used to isolate PBMCs. Sequencing used an Illumina NovaSeq 6000. cDNA libraries for TCRalpha and TCRbeta were prepared by 5'RACE using constant-segment primers, with sample barcodes and unique molecular identifiers added. RNA was extracted from every sample with Trizol reagent. Libraries were amplified in two PCR steps, with a second sample barcode and Illumina TruSeq adapters added in the second step. Sequencing of the libraries was done on an Illumina NovaSeq, producing 2 x 150 bp paired-end reads. Processing in the source paper ran as follows. Reads were demultiplexed and collapsed into UMI-guided consensus sequences with migec v1.2.7. Using mixcr v2.1.11, UMI consensuses were aligned to TRA and TRB V and J templates and then assembled into clonotypes. A clonotype was counted as expanded or contracted only when both edgeR and NoisET called the clonotype significant, with the noise models trained on biological replicates. edgeR calls used a false discovery rate-adjusted p below 0.01 and a log2 fold-change threshold of 1. PCA with hierarchical clustering of max-normalized trajectories of the 1000 most abundant clonotypes was used as exploratory dynamics analysis. The CD4 or CD8 phenotype of responding clones was assigned using the separately sequenced CD4+ and CD8+ repertoires. TCRdb reprocessed the public reads (quality trimming at Q25 with fastp, clone calling with MiXCR) and kept in-frame beta chains. When rows share a CDR3 protein, they turn into one entry using the most common DNA and genes. These V and J calls derive from TCRdb rather than the authors' analysis. In all, the sample holds approximately 260,000 distinct CDR3 sequences, and 16% of those were seen once. The ten top clones hold around 3.7% of the sample.

This TCR came from a man younger than 35 who had mild COVID-19 (a few samples of this study predate the infection). The sample titles of this study are shuffled in the database, so cell type and time point are left out; the donor was told from shared clones. The rearrangement combines TRBV20-1 with TRBJ1-2; the D gene assignment is ambiguous. What was sequenced was PBMCs or a T cell subset sorted from them (not recorded which). CDR3 loop: CSASKRGYTF. The DNA reads TGCAGTGCTAGTAAAAGAGGCTACACCTTC.